This TCR beta chain stems from a study of Ad26.COV2.S vaccination and SARS-CoV-2 variants. Study results and limitations: Spike-specific TCR breadth in vaccine recipients exceeded that seen in placebo recipients. Spike-specific responses of CD8+ and CD4+ T cells were reported to display substantial breadth after vaccination. Responses of T cells in total may have been underestimated by the TCR breadth and depth analyses.

Worth noting for this clone: Its specificity is not known.

This CDR3 contains 14 residues. CDR1 and CDR2 from the germline V gene are MNHEY and SMNVEV (reference sequence). V lost 6 bases, J lost 1 base, and 12 bases lay in between. Profiled with immunoSEQ multiplex PCR; TCRdb holds only in-frame clones, not every one. The sample records 350,000 to 450,000 clones, about 90% being singletons. The gene calls are TRBV27 and TRBJ1-1, with D possibly matching TRBD1 (5 bases). The specimen comprised peripheral blood, sampled after recovery from COVID-19. The receptor's source is a human donor who had recovered from COVID-19. The CDR3 spells CASSTSRGNTEAFF. CDR3 nucleotides: TGTGCCAGCAGCACATCTAGGGGGAACACTGAAGCTTTCTTT.